These T cell receptor beta chains were read from a single sample in a study of blood T cells in healthy people across ages. TCRdb analysed the 5' RACE reads with MiXCR anew, one entry per CDR3 protein. This table has approximately 780,000 distinct CDR3 sequences, 20% to 30% appearing once. The sample was also linked to a second study, of T cells of mothers and their children.

The sample consisted of blood. The receptors come from a boy under 18 in good health. CDR3s include the opening cysteine and the closing phenylalanine or tryptophan. A D gene is named only where the DNA matches it firmly. Size values are once, few and many counts, or a class for expanded clones, and some rows have none.

v_gene	d_gene	abundance	j_gene	CDR3aa	CDR3nt
TRBV7-2	NA	few	TRBJ1-2	CASSSTLLVGTGYTF	TGTGCCAGCAGCTCGACCCTTTTGGTAGGGACTGGCTACACCTTC
TRBV28	TRBD2	NA	TRBJ2-3	CASSFLWRGGTDTQYF	TGTGCCAGCAGTTTTCTGTGGCGGGGGGGCACAGATACGCAGTATTTT
TRBV29-1	NA	few	TRBJ1-4	CSVEDASGHYEKLFF	TGCAGCGTTGAAGATGCATCCGGGCATTATGAAAAACTGTTTTTT
TRBV29-1	TRBD1	NA	TRBJ2-7	CSVVWGTGQGYEQYF	TGCAGCGTTGTGTGGGGGACAGGGCAAGGATACGAGCAGTACTTC
TRBV4-1	NA	once	TRBJ2-1	CASSQGRSEGNEQFF	TGCGCCAGCAGCCAAGGGCGTTCCGAGGGGAATGAGCAGTTCTTC
TRBV7-2	NA	few	TRBJ2-5	CASSSRGTAQYF	TGTGCCAGCAGCTCCAGGGGTACCGCCCAGTACTTC
TRBV4-1	NA	few	TRBJ1-5	CASSSGTLNQPQHF	TGCGCCAGCAGTTCCGGGACACTAAATCAGCCCCAGCATTTT
TRBV29-1	NA	few	TRBJ1-2	CSVRQYGYTF	TGCAGCGTCCGTCAATATGGCTACACCTTC
TRBV4-1	TRBD1	NA	TRBJ1-6	CASSQEWDRGNSPLHF	TGCGCCAGCAGCCAAGAATGGGACAGGGGTAATTCACCCCTCCACTTT
TRBV10-3	NA	NA	TRBJ2-3	CAISESIGTDTQYF	TGTGCCATCAGTGAGTCGATTGGAACTGATACGCAGTATTTT
TRBV12-3/TRBV12-4	NA	NA	TRBJ2-7	CASSTSLSYEQYF	TGTGCCAGCAGTACCAGTCTCTCCTACGAGCAGTACTTC
TRBV28	NA	NA	TRBJ2-4	CASTSQKGLAKNIQYF	TGTGCCAGCACCTCCCAAAAGGGTTTAGCCAAAAACATTCAGTACTTC
TRBV6-1	NA	NA	TRBJ1-5	CASSEALGGKQPQHF	TGTGCCAGCAGTGAAGCGCTCGGGGGGAAACAGCCCCAGCATTTT
TRBV7-2	TRBD1	NA	TRBJ2-5	CASTMGQGAETQYF	TGTGCCAGCACCATGGGACAGGGTGCAGAGACCCAGTACTTC
TRBV29-1	TRBD1	NA	TRBJ1-2	CSVDGTGQNYGYTF	TGCAGCGTTGACGGGACAGGGCAAAACTATGGCTACACCTTC
TRBV7-2	TRBD1	NA	TRBJ2-2	CASSLGQLLTGELFF	TGTGCCAGCAGCTTGGGACAGCTACTCACCGGGGAGCTGTTTTTT
TRBV6-5	NA	NA	TRBJ2-5	CASSYSVTSDAQYF	TGTGCCAGCAGTTACTCGGTTACCTCCGACGCCCAGTACTTC
TRBV6-1	TRBD1	NA	TRBJ1-5	CASSKTGTGGQPQHF	TGTGCCAGCAGTAAGACAGGGACGGGTGGACAGCCCCAGCATTTT
TRBV3-1	NA	many	TRBJ1-2	CASSQGTNYGYTF	TGTGCCAGCAGTCAGGGTACCAACTATGGCTACACCTTC
TRBV7-3	TRBD2	many	TRBJ2-5	CASSLIAGGQETQYF	TGTGCCAGCAGCTTAATTGCGGGGGGACAAGAGACCCAGTACTTC
TRBV20-1	NA	few	TRBJ1-5	CSARVAGRGSNQPQHF	TGCAGTGCTAGAGTAGCGGGCAGGGGTAGCAATCAGCCCCAGCATTTT
TRBV20-1	TRBD1	few	TRBJ2-7	CSAPRRDRDYEQYF	TGCAGTGCTCCAAGAAGGGACAGAGACTACGAGCAGTACTTC
TRBV5-1	TRBD1	NA	TRBJ2-5	CASSTVRGLNQETQYF	TGCGCCAGCAGCACGGTCAGGGGGCTAAATCAAGAGACCCAGTACTTC